This record looks at one T cell receptor beta chain sequence and its context. The sample comes from a study of control samples from healthy donors and cancer patients. Unmatched junction bases numbered 16, after V lost 7 bases and J lost 3 bases. The CDR3 is 16 residues long. Germline lookup yields CDR1 SQVTM and CDR2 ANQGSEA. Libraries were prepared by immunoSEQ multiplex PCR; TCRdb keeps only in-frame clonotypes and omits some of them. This sample has tens of thousands of clones; approximately 93% occur once, and the top ten carry approximately 1.5%. The chain has TRBV29-1 and TRBJ2-7; 9 bases are shared with TRBD2. The source of this sequence is a woman aged 30 to 39 in good health. The sample consisted of blood. CDR3 nucleotides: TGCAGCGCCGGAGGGTTATCGCGGGAGGGCCTCTACGAGCAGTACTTC. Encoded protein: CSAGGLSREGLYEQYF.